The clone carrying this TCR beta chain showed up many times. Germline loops: CDR1 MDHEN, CDR2 SYDVKM. Between the trimmed V and J ends, which lost 8 bases and 4 bases, there was a span of 23 bases. The CDR3 is 16 residues long. One entry per CDR3 protein, called by TCRdb with MiXCR from the 5' RACE reads. The data show roughly 60,000 distinct CDR3 sequences, with nearly 10% seen just once and roughly an eighth held by the top ten. These data belong to a study of neurological immune-mediated disorders. Documented time point: longitudinal time-point 2. The sample taken for sequencing was PBMCs. The receptor was isolated from a man aged 25-45 years in good health. J is TRBJ2-5 and V is TRBV28, with D possibly matching TRBD2 (6 bases). CDR3 nucleotides: TGTGCCAGCGGCTTGACGGGGGTTTTAACTGGAGAGACCCAGTACTTC. This codes for CASGLTGVLTGETQYF.